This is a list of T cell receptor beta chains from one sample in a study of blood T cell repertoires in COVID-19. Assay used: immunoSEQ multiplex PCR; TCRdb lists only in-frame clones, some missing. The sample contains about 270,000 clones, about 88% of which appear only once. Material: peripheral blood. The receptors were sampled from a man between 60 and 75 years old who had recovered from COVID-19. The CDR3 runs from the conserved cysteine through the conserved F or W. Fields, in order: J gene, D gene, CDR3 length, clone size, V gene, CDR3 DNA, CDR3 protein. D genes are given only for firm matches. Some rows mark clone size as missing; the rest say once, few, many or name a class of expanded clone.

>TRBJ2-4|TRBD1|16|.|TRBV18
TGTGCCAGCTCACCAACGGACAGGGGAGCCAAAAACATTCAGTACTTC
CASSPTDRGAKNIQYF
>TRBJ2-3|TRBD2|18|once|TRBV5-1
TGCGCCAGCAGCAAGTCCCTGACTAGCGGGGGGAACACAGATACGCAGTATTTT
CASSKSLTSGGNTDTQYF
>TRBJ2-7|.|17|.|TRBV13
TGTGCCAGCAGCTCCACCTCGCCGCCAGGTCCTACCTACGAGCAGTACTTC
CASSSTSPPGPTYEQYF
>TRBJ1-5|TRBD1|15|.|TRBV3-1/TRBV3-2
TGTGCCAGCAGCCAAGAAGGGGGCGGCAATCAGCCCCAGCATTTT
CASSQEGGGNQPQHF
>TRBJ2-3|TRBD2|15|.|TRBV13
TGTGCCAGCAGCTTAGCGGGCGGGGGGGCAGATACGCAGTATTTT
CASSLAGGGADTQYF
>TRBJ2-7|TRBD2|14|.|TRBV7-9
TGTGCCAGCAGCTGGGGTTCGGGGGGCTACGAGCAGTACTTC
CASSWGSGGYEQYF
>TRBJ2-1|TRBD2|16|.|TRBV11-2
TGTGCCAGCAGCTTAGGTAGACTAGCGGGGGCAAATGAGCAGTTCTTC
CASSLGRLAGANEQFF
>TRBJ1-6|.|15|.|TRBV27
TGTGCCAGCAGTCCCCCTCTCTATCATAATTCACCCCTCCACTTT
CASSPPLYHNSPLHF
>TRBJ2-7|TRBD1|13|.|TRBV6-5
TGTGCCAGCAGAGCGGGACAGGGGTACGAGCAGTACTTC
CASRAGQGYEQYF
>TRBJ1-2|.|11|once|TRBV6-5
TGTGCCAGTAACAGGGACTATGGCTACACCTTC
CASNRDYGYTF
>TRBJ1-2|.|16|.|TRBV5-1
TGCGCCAGCAGCTTGGCCGACCAGGGCCATCCCTATGGCTACACCTTC
CASSLADQGHPYGYTF